The clone carrying this TCR beta chain was seen at least ten times. No antigen is known for it. The sample comes from a study of regulatory T cells in long-lasting Graves disease. Study outcomes and limitations: Repertoires from persistent disease leaned toward TRBV28, TRBJ1-2 and TRBJ2-5. Patients whose Graves' disease persisted exhibited lower TCR diversity than those newly diagnosed.

As for time point: newly diagnosed GD, antithyroid drugs for less than 3 months. RNA isolated from PBMCs was used to make the TCR library. Researchers made TCR beta libraries by using iRepertoire HTBI primers and running Arm-PCR on CDR3 regions. In TCRdb, the multiplex PCR reads were re-called with MiXCR into one record per CDR3 protein. The sample consists of about 400,000 distinct CDR3 sequences, less than 20% of them appearing once. Germline-derived CDR1 and CDR2 are LGHDT and YNNKEL (reference sequence). The V and J ends lost 1 base and 9 bases respectively, with 18 bases between them. The CDR3 totals 16 residues.

The sequencing here drew on peripheral blood mononuclear cells (PBMCs), taken at new diagnosis, from a patient treated with antithyroid drugs. This chain connects TRBV3-1 to TRBJ2-2; D call uncertain. This TCR was sampled from a female donor with Graves disease. The CDR3: CASSQGPGVAAWELFF. In nucleotides, the CDR3 is TGTGCCAGCAGCCAAGGACCCGGTGTTGCGGCTTGGGAGCTGTTTTTT.